A selection of T cell receptor beta chains follows, all from one sample in a study of tumor and adjacent non-tumor tissue in lung cancer. TCRdb analysed the multiplex PCR reads with MiXCR anew, one entry per CDR3 protein. Of approximately 120,000 distinct CDR3 sequences detected, approximately 66% appear once; the ten largest clones hold about 13%. The specimen sequenced was lung tumor tissue. These receptors all come from a young man with non-small cell lung cancer. Both conserved end residues are part of each CDR3. D genes are given only for firm matches. Expanded clones get a size class; other rows say once, few or many, or leave the size out.

CDR3	DNA	V	D	J	size
CAISAGGYEQYF	TGTGCCATCAGTGCAGGGGGCTACGAGCAGTACTTC	TRBV10-3	TRBD1	TRBJ2-7	many
CASSSNTGASNQSQHF	TGTGCCAGCAGCTCTAACACAGGGGCCAGCAATCAGTCCCAGCATTTT	TRBV5-6	TRBD1	TRBJ1-5	NA
CASSLARTSGPSYEQYF	TGTGCCAGCAGTTTAGCGCGGACTAGCGGGCCCTCCTACGAGCAGTACTTC	TRBV12-3/TRBV12-4	TRBD2	TRBJ2-7	few
CASSERDATDTQYF	TGTGCCAGCAGTGAAAGGGACGCCACAGATACGCAATATTTT	TRBV6-1	NA	TRBJ2-3	NA
CSARPRLAYTEQFF	TGCAGTGCTAGACCCCGACTAGCCTACACTGAGCAGTTCTTC	TRBV20-1	TRBD2	TRBJ2-1	NA
CASSLGTGVYEQDF	TGTGCCAGCAGTCTCGGGACAGGAGTCTACGAACAAGACTTC	TRBV11-3	TRBD1	TRBJ2-7	NA
CASSFSGYEQFF	TGCGCCAGCAGCTTCTCAGGGTATGAGCAGTTCTTC	TRBV5-1	NA	TRBJ2-1	many
CASSYDASIETQYF	TGTGCCAGCAGTTACGACGCCAGTATAGAAACCCAGTACTTC	TRBV6-5	NA	TRBJ2-5	NA
CTSSLVLGGGYNGQLF	TGTACCAGCAGCTTAGTATTAGGAGGGGGATACAATGGGCAGTTATTC	TRBV11-2	NA	TRBJ2-1	NA
CASSPSRVTDTHYF	TGTGCCAGCAGCCCCTCGCGGGTCACGGATACGCACTATTTT	TRBV11-2	NA	TRBJ2-3	once
CSPGRIGGYEQYF	TGCAGCCCCGGGCGTATCGGGGGATACGAGCAGTACTTC	TRBV29-1	NA	TRBJ2-7	few
CASSPGTGLNTWELLF	TGTGCCAGCAGCCCCGGGACAGGACTAAACACCTGGGAGTTGTTATTT	TRBV11-2	TRBD1	TRBJ2-2	NA
CAGSPRGVLNSHLHF	TGCGCCGGCAGCCCCCGCGGAGTCCTTAATTCACACCTCCACTTT	TRBV4-3	NA	TRBJ1-6	NA